This T cell receptor (beta chain) was recovered during a study of type 1 and type 2 diabetes patients. Study-wide results and caveats: V and J gene usage correlated at roughly 0.97 between type 2 diabetes and control samples.

The CDR3 runs to 16 residues. Deletions cut 4 bases from V and 5 bases from J, with 17 bases between. Germline V gene lookup returns CDR1 SGHAT and CDR2 FQNNGV. Genomic DNA was the PCR template. Amplification of the beta chain CDR3 used 30 forward and 13 reverse multiplex primers. TCRdb ran MiXCR on the multiplex PCR reads and lists one entry per CDR3 protein. The sample lists about 290,000 distinct CDR3 sequences; approximately 50% were seen once. Remarks on this clonotype: Its antigen is not known.

The sequencing input was peripheral blood mononuclear cells (PBMCs). The origin of this receptor is a man younger than 30 with type 2 diabetes. This chain joins TRBV11-2 and TRBJ2-2; D may be TRBD1 (7 bases). CDR3 DNA sequence: TGTGCCAGCAGCTGGAGTGAGGGGGCGGGGACCGGGGAGCTGTTTTTT. Encoded protein: CASSWSEGAGTGELFF.